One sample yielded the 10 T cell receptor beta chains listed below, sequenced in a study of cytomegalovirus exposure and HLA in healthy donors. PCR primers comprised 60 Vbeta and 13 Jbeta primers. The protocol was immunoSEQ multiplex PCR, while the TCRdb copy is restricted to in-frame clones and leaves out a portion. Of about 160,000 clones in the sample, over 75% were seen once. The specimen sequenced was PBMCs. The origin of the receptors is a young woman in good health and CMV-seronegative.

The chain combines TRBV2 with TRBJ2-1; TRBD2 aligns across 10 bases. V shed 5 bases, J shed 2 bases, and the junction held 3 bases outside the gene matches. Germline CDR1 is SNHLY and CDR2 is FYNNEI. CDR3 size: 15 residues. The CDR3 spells CASSQRGGPYNEQFF. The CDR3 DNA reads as TGTGCCAGCAGTCAGCGGGGGGGCCCCTACAATGAGCAGTTCTTC. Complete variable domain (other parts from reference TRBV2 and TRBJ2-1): EPEVTQTPSHQVTQMGQEVILRCVPISNHLYFYWYRQILGQKVEFLVSFYNNEISEKSEIFDDQFSVERPDGSNFTLKIRSTKLEDSAMYFCASSQRGGPYNEQFFGPGTRLTVL.

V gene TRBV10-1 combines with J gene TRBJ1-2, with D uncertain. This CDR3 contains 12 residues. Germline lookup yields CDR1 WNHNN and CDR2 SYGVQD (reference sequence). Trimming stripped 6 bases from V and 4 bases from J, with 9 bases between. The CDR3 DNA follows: TGCGCCAGCAGACAGCCGCTCTATGGCTACACCTTC. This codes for CASRQPLYGYTF.

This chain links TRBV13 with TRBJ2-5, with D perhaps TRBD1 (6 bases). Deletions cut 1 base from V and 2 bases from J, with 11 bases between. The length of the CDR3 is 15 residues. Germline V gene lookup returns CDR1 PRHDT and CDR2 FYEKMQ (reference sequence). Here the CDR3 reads CASSLEGHIQETQYF. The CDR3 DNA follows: TGTGCCAGCAGCTTAGAGGGACATATACAAGAGACCCAGTACTTC.

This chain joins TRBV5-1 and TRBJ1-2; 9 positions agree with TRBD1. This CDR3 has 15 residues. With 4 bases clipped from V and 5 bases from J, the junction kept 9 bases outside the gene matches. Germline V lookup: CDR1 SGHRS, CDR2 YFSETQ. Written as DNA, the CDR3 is TGCGCCAGCAGCAACCTACGACAGGGGGAATATGGCTACACCTTC. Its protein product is CASSNLRQGEYGYTF.

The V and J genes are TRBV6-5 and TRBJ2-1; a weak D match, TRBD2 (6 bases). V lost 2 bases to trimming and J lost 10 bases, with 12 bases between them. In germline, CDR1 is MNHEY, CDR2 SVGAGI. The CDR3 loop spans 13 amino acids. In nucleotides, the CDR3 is TGTGCCAGCAGTTACCCGGGACTCCTCGAGCAGTTCTTC. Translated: CASSYPGLLEQFF.

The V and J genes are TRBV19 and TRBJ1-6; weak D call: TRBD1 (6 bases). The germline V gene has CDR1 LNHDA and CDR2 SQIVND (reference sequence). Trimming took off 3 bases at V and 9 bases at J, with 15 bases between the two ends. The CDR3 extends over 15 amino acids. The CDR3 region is CASSILGRGGSPLHF. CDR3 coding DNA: TGTGCCAGTAGTATTCTGGGAAGAGGGGGTTCACCCCTCCACTTT.

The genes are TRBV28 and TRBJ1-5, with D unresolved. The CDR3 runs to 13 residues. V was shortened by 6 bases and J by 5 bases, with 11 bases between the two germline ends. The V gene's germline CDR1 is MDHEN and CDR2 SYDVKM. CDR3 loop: CASSQTYYQPQHF. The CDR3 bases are TGTGCCAGCAGCCAGACATATTATCAGCCCCAGCATTTT.

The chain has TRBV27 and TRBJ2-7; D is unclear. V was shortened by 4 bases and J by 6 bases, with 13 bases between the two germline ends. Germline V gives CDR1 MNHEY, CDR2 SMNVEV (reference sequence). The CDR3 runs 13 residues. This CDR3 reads CASSSVSFREQYF. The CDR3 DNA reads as TGTGCCAGCAGTTCAGTCTCGTTTCGCGAGCAGTACTTC.

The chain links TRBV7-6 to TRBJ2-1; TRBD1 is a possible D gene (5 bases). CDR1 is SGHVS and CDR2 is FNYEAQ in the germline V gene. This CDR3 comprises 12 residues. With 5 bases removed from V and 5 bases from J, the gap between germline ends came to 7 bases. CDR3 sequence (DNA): TGTGCCAGCAGCCCGACAGACAATGAGCAGTTCTTC. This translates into CASSPTDNEQFF. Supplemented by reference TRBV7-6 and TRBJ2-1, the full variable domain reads GAGVSQSPRYKVTKRGQDVALRCDPISGHVSLYWYRQALGQGPEFLTYFNYEAQQDKSGLPNDRFSAERPEGSISTLTIQRTEQRDSAMYRCASSPTDNEQFFGPGTRLTVL.

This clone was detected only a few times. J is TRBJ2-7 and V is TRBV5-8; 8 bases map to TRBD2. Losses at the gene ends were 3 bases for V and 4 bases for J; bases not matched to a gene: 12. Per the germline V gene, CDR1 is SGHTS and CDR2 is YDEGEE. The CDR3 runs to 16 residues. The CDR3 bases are TGTGCCAGCAGCTACCAAAGCGGGGGATTTTCTTACGAGCAGTACTTC. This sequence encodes CASSYQSGGFSYEQYF.